This T cell receptor (beta chain) was sequenced for a study of beta chain features in type 1 diabetes. Study context: When patients were set against healthy donors, age, gender and cell yields were similar. All of the samples together had more than 95 million sorted cells examined.

Germline CDR1 is SGHDN and CDR2 is FVKESK. The CDR3 consists of 14 residues. The trim removed 4 bases at V and 5 bases at J, leaving 5 bases unmatched. This clone was picked up many times. The antigen remains undetermined. General study points: At VDJ recombination sites, type 1 diabetes patients had fewer insertions and more deleted nucleotides.

The entirety of the isolated RNA underwent reverse transcription, so expressed TCRB transcripts were sequenced. This table comes from immunoSEQ multiplex PCR, and its TCRdb copy is limited to in-frame clones, with some not included. The sample holds about 320,000 clones; 14% are singletons and the top ten take around 7%. The chain links TRBV14 to TRBJ1-3; 7 bases are a match to TRBD1. The TCR sequence derives from a man between 25 and 39 years old in good health. Sequences were obtained from central memory CD4+ T cells from blood. The CDR3 DNA sequence: TGTGCCAGCAGCCCGACAGGGAACCGAAACACCATATATTTT. Its translation: CASSPTGNRNTIYF.